Presented here are 3 T cell receptor beta chains from one specimen sequenced in a study of T cell responses to AZD1222 COVID-19 vaccine. Assay: immunoSEQ multiplex PCR; the TCRdb copy retains only in-frame clones and omits some. Altogether about 150,000 clones are present, roughly 94% being singletons, with the ten largest covering 1.9%. The sequences come from peripheral blood, collected on day 0 of AZD1222 vaccination. These receptors were collected from an adult in good health.

The genes are TRBV23-1 and TRBJ1-5; a weak D match, TRBD1 (5 bases). TRBV23-1 is reported as an ORF; its role is uncertain. Trimming shortened V by 3 bases and J by 3 bases, and 6 bases separated the two germline ends. The CDR3 totals 13 residues. The CDR3 protein is CASSQTVNQPQHF. The CDR3 DNA is TGCGCCAGCAGTCAGACAGTCAATCAGCCCCAGCATTTT.

The chain carries TRBV10-3 and TRBJ1-1, with TRBD1 matching over 7 bases. There are 12 residues in the CDR3. The germline gives CDR1 ENHRY, CDR2 SYGVKD. V lost 4 bases and J lost 11; bases outside the gene matches: 7. In nucleotides, the CDR3 is TGTGCCATCAGTGGACAGGGAAGGGACGCTTTCTTT. Amino acid sequence: CAISGQGRDAFF.

The CDR3 here is CASAAQLAVSYEQYF. In nucleotides, the CDR3 is TGTGCCAGCGCCGCCCAACTAGCGGTCTCCTACGAGCAGTACTTC. The genes are TRBV28 and TRBJ2-7, with 8 bases aligning to TRBD2. CDR3 length: 15 amino acids. The V gene end was trimmed by 8 bases and the J gene end by 0 bases; junction bases not matched to a gene: 9. CDR1 is MDHEN and CDR2 is SYDVKM in the germline V gene.